This T cell receptor (beta chain) derives from a study of T cell responses to AZD1222 COVID-19 vaccine. The assay was immunoSEQ multiplex PCR, and TCRdb's table has in-frame clones only and misses some. The sample shows 95,000 to 100,000 clones, about 89% of them seen only once. The germline V gene encodes CDR1 MDHEN and CDR2 SYDVKM. With 6 bases clipped from V and 0 bases from J, the junction kept 3 bases outside the gene matches. The CDR3 runs 15 residues. This clonotype was sampled from an adult who received the AZD1222 COVID-19 vaccine. Sequenced material: peripheral blood, taken 28 days after the second AZD1222 dose. The J gene is TRBJ2-1, the V gene TRBV28; 9 bases fit TRBD2. The CDR3, as DNA: TGTGCCAGCAGATCTAGCGGGATCTCCTACAATGAGCAGTTCTTC. It is translated as CASRSSGISYNEQFF.